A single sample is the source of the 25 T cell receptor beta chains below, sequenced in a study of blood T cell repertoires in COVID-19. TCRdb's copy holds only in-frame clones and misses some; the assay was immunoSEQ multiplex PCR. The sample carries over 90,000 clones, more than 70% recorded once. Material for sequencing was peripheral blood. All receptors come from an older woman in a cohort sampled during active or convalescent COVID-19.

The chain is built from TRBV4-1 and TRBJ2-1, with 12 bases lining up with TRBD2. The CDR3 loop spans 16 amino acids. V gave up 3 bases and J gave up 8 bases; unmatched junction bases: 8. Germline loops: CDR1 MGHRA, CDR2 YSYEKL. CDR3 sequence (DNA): TGCGCCAGCAGCCAGTCGTCTAGCGGGAGGGGGGATGAGCAGTTCTTC. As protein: CASSQSSSGRGDEQFF.

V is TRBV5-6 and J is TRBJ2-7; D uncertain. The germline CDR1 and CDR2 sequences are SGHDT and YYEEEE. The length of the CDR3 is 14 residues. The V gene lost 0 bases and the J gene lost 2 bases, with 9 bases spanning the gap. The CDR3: CASSLDRTTYEQYF. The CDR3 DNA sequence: TGTGCCAGCAGCTTGGACAGAACAACCTACGAGCAGTACTTC.

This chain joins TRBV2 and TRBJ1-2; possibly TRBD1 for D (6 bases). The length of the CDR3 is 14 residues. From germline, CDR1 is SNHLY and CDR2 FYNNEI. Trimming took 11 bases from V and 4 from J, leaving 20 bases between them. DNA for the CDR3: TGTGCCTGCTCCCTGGGGGCTGGCACCTATGGCTACACCTTC. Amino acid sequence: CACSLGAGTYGYTF. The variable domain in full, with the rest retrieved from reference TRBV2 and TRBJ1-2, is EPEVTQTPSHQVTQMGQEVILRCVPISNHLYFYWYRQILGQKVEFLVSFYNNEISEKSEIFDDQFSVERPDGSNFTLKIRSTKLEDSAMYFCACSLGAGTYGYTFGSGTRLTVV.

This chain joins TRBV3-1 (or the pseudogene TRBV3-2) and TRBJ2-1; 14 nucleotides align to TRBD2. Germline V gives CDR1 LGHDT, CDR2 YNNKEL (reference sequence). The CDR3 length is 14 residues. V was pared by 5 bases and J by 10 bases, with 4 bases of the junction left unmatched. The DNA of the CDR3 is TGTGCCAGCAGCGGGACTAGCGGGAGTGGAGAGCAGTTCTTC. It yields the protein CASSGTSGSGEQFF.

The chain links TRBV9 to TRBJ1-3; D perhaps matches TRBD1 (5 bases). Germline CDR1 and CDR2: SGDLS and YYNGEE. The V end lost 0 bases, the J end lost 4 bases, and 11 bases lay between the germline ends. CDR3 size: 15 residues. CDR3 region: CASSVGRGSGNTIYF. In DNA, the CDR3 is TGTGCCAGCAGCGTAGGTAGGGGTTCGGGAAACACCATATATTTT.

CDR3 protein: CATLPGYGTEAFF. DNA of the CDR3: TGTGCCACCTTACCAGGGTATGGAACTGAAGCTTTCTTT. V is TRBV15 and J is TRBJ1-1; TRBD1 is a possible D gene (5 bases). The CDR3 runs 13 residues. Germline V gene data show CDR1 as LNHNV and CDR2 as YYDKDF (reference sequence). Between the trimmed V and J ends, which lost 8 bases and 5 bases, there was a span of 15 bases.

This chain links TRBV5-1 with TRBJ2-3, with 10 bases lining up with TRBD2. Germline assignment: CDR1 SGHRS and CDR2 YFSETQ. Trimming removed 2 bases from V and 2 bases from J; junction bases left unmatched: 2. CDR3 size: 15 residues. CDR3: CASSFGTSVTDTQYF. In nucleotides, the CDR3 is TGCGCCAGCAGCTTCGGGACTAGCGTCACAGATACGCAGTATTTT.

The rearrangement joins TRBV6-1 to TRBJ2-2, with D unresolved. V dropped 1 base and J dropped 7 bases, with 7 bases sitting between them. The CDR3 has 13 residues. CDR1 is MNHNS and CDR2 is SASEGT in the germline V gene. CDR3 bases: TGTGCCAGCAGTGAAGTTCCGGTCGGGGAGCTGTTTTTT. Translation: CASSEVPVGELFF.

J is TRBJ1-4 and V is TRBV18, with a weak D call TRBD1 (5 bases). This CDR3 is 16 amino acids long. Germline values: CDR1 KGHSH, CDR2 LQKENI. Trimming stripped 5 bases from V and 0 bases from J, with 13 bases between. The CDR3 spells CASSSGLLTTNEKLFF. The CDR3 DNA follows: TGTGCCAGCTCATCAGGGCTGTTAACAACTAATGAAAAACTGTTTTTT.

Here the CDR3 reads CASSKGFGGVSLSEAFF. CDR3 in DNA: TGTGCCAGCAGCAAAGGGTTTGGGGGGGTCTCCTTGTCTGAAGCTTTCTTT. This sequence joins TRBV21-1 and TRBJ1-1. TRBV21-1 is marked as a pseudogene. This CDR3 is built from 17 residues.

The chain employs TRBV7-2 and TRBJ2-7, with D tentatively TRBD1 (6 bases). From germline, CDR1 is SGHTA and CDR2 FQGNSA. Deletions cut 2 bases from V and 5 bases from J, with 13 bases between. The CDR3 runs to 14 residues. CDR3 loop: CASSLFRQANEQYF. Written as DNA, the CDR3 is TGTGCCAGCAGCTTATTTCGACAGGCCAACGAGCAGTACTTC.

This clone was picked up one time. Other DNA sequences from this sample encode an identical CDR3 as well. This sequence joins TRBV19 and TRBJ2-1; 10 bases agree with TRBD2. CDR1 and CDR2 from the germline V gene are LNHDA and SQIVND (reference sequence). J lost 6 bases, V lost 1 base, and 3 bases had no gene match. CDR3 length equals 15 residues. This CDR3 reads CASSIGLAGLNEQFF. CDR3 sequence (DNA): TGTGCCAGTAGTATAGGACTAGCGGGCCTCAATGAGCAGTTCTTC.

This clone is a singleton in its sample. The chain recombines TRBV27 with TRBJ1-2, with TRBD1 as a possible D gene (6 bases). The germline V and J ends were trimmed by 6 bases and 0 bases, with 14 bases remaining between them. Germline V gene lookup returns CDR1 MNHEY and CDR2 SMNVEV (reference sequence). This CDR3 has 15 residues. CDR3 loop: CASRDQGPPNYGYTF. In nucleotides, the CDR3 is TGTGCCAGCAGGGATCAGGGGCCTCCTAACTATGGCTACACCTTC.

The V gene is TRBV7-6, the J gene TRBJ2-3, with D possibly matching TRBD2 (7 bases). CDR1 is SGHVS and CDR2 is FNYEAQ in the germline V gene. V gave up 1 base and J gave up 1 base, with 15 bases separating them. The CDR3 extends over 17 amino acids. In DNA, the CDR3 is TGTGCCAGCAGCTTAGGACCAAGAGGGGGGGGCACAGATACGCAGTATTTT. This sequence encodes CASSLGPRGGGTDTQYF.

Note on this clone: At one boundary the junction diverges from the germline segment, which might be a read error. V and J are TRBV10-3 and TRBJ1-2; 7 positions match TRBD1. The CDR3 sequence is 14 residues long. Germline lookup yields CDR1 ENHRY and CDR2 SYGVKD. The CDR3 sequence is CAISPGQANYGYTF. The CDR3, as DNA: TGTGCCATCAGTCCCGGACAGGCTAATTATGGCTACACCTTC.

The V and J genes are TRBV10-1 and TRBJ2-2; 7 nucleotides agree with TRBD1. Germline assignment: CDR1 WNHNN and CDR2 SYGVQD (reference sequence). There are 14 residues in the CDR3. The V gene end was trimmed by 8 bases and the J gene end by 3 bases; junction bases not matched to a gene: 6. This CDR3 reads CASGDRLDTGELFF. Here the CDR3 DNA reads TGCGCCAGCGGGGACAGATTAGACACCGGGGAGCTGTTTTTT.

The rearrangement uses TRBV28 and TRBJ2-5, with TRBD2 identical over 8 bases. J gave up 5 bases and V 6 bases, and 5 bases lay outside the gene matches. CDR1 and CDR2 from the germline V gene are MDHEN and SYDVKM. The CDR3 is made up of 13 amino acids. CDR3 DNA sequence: TGTGCCAGCAGCGGGAGGGCTCTCGAGACCCAGTACTTC. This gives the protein CASSGRALETQYF.

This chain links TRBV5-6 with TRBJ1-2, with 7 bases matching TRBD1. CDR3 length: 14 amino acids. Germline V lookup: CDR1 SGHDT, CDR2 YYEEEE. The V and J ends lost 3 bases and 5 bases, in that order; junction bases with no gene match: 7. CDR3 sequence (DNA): TGTGCCAGCAGCTCCGCACAGGGGCCATATGGCTACACCTTC. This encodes CASSSAQGPYGYTF.

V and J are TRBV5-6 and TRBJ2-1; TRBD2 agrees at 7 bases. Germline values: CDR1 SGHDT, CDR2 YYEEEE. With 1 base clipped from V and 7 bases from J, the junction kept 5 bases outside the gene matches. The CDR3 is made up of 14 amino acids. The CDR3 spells CASSLLREYNEQFF. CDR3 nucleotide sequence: TGTGCCAGCAGCTTGTTGCGGGAGTATAATGAGCAGTTCTTC.

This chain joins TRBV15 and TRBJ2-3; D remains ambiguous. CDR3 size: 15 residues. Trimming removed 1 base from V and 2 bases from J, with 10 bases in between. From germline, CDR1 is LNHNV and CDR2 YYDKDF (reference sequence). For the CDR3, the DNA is TGTGCCACCAGCAGAGTCATTGAGATCACAGATACGCAGTATTTT. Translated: CATSRVIEITDTQYF.

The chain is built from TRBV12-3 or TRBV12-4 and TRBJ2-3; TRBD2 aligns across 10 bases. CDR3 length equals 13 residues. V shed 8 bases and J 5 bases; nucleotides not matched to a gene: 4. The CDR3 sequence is CASVSGRLDTQYF. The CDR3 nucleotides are TGTGCCAGCGTTAGCGGGAGGCTAGATACGCAGTATTTT.

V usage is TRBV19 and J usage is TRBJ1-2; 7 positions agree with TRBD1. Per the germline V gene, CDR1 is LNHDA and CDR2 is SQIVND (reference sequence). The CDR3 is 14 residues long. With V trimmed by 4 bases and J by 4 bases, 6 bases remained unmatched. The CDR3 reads CASSTPGQPYGYTF. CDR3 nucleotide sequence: TGTGCCAGTAGTACCCCGGGACAGCCCTATGGCTACACCTTC.

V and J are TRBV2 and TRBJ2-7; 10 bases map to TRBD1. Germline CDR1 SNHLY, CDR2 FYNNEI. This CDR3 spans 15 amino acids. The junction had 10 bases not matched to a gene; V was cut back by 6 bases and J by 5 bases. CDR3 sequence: CASRTDRGKANEQYF. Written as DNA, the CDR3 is TGTGCCAGCAGAACGGACAGGGGGAAGGCAAACGAGCAGTACTTC.

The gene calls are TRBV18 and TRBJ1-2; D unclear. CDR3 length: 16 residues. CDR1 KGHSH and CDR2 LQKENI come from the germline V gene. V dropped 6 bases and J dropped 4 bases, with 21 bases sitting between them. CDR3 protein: CASSQLPWTEGYGYTF. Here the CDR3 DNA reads TGTGCCAGCTCGCAACTCCCGTGGACGGAGGGCTATGGCTACACCTTC.

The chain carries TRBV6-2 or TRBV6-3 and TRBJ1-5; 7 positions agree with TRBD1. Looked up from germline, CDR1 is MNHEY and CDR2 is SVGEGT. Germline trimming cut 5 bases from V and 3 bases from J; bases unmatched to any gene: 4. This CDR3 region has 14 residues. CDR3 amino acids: CASSQTGSNQPQHF. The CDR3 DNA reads TGTGCCAGCAGTCAGACAGGGTCCAATCAGCCCCAGCATTTT.